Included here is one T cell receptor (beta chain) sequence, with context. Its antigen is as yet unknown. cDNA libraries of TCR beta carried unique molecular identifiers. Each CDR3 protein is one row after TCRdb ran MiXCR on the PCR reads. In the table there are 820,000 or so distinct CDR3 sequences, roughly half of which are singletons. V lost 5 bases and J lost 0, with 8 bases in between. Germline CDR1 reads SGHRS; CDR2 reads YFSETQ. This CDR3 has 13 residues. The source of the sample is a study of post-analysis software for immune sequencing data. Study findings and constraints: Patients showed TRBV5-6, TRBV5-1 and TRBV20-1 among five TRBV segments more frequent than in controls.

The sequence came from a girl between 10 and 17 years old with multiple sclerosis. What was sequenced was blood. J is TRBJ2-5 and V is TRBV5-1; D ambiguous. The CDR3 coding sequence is TGCGCCAGCAGGTTAAGCAACCAAGAGACCCAGTACTTC. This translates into CASRLSNQETQYF. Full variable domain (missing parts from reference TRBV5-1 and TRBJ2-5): KAGVTQTPRYLIKTRGQQVTLSCSPISGHRSVSWYQQTPGQGLQFLFEYFSETQRNKGNFPGRFSGRQFSNSRSEMNVSTLELGDSALYLCASRLSNQETQYFGPGTRLLVL.